This T cell receptor (beta chain) was observed in a study of T cell responses to AZD1222 COVID-19 vaccine. General study results and limits: Spike-specific TCRs gained breadth and depth after people received two AZD1222 doses. Repertoires were obtained only post-peak T cell response. Mapped onto spike, vaccine-associated CD4 TCRs spanned it and were dominant at 160-218 and 743-854.

Concerning this clone: Its antigen is as yet unknown.

The repertoire was sequenced with immunoSEQ multiplex PCR; TCRdb's copy has only in-frame clones and lacks some. The sample holds fewer than 75,000 clones, around 86% seen once. The germline V gene has CDR1 LNHNV and CDR2 YYDKDF (reference sequence). This CDR3 contains 16 residues. The V end lost 0 bases, the J end lost 1 base, and 11 bases lay between the germline ends. Specimen: peripheral blood, collected on day 0 of AZD1222 vaccination. V and J are TRBV15 and TRBJ2-3; the D gene could be TRBD1 or TRBD2 (5 bases each). This receptor was taken from an adult in good health. The CDR3 DNA reads TGTGCCACCAGCAGAGATCGGGACGGAGGCACAGATACGCAGTATTTT. It is translated as CATSRDRDGGTDTQYF.